The 27 T cell receptor beta chains below all came from one sample that was sequenced in a study of OX40 agonist ivuxolimab in advanced cancers. Produced via immunoSEQ multiplex PCR; TCRdb's table is partial and in-frame only. This table has 70,000 or so clones, roughly 92% appearing once. The sequencing used CD4+ or CD8+ T cells sorted from blood, collected in a trial of the OX40 agonist ivuxolimab. These receptors were taken from an adult with an advanced solid tumor such as melanoma, head and neck, liver or kidney cancer.

The chain links TRBV6-1 to TRBJ2-1; 8 nucleotides align to TRBD2. V shed 6 bases, J shed 8 bases, and the junction held 6 bases outside the gene matches. Per germline, CDR1 MNHNS and CDR2 SASEGT. CDR3 size: 13 residues. The CDR3, as DNA: TGTGCCAGCAGAGCGGGAGTTATAGATGAGCAGTTCTTC. Translated, it gives CASRAGVIDEQFF.

The chain carries TRBV5-1 and TRBJ1-3; no reliable D call. Trimming stripped 4 bases from V and 0 bases from J, with 5 bases between. Germline CDR1 and CDR2: SGHRS and YFSETQ. The CDR3 loop spans 13 amino acids. The CDR3 spells CASSPASGNTIYF. Here the CDR3 DNA reads TGCGCCAGCAGCCCGGCCTCTGGAAACACCATATATTTT.

The chain links TRBV6-5 to TRBJ2-2; D call uncertain. The V end was cut by 7 bases, the J end by 4 bases, with 13 bases between. The CDR3 covers 14 residues. Per the germline V gene, CDR1 is MNHEY and CDR2 is SVGAGI. The CDR3 DNA reads as TGTGCCAGCACAGCAGCTACCACCACCGGGGAGCTGTTTTTT. This encodes CASTAATTTGELFF.

The chain recombines TRBV5-1 with TRBJ2-7; 12 positions match TRBD2. The CDR3 extends over 15 amino acids. After removal of 0 bases from V and 7 bases from J, the junction contained 5 bases not matched to a gene. Germline V lookup: CDR1 SGHRS, CDR2 YFSETQ. The CDR3 loop reads CASSLAWTSGVEQYF. In DNA form, the CDR3 reads TGCGCCAGCAGCTTGGCCTGGACTAGCGGGGTTGAGCAGTACTTC.

The chain combines TRBV11-1 with TRBJ1-5; weak D call: TRBD1 (6 bases). Germline V gene lookup returns CDR1 SGHAT and CDR2 FQDESV (reference sequence). The V and J ends lost 4 bases and 2 bases respectively, with 18 bases between them. The CDR3 sequence is 17 residues long. Written as DNA, the CDR3 is TGTGCCAGCAGCTCACGGACAGACCGCGAAGGCAATCAGCCCCAGCATTTT. This encodes CASSSRTDREGNQPQHF. Filled out from reference TRBV11-1 and TRBJ1-5, the complete variable domain reads EAEVAQSPRYKITEKSQAVAFWCDPISGHATLYWYRQILGQGPELLVQFQDESVVDDSQLPKDRFSAERLKGVDSTLKIQPAELGDSAMYLCASSSRTDREGNQPQHFGDGTRLSIL.

The chain recombines TRBV6-6 with TRBJ1-6; tentatively, D is TRBD1 (5 bases). V was shortened by 2 bases and J by 7 bases, with 15 bases between the two germline ends. The germline V gene encodes CDR1 MNHNY and CDR2 SVGAGI (reference sequence). CDR3 length: 16 amino acids. CDR3 loop: CASSYTKTGENSPLHF. Here the CDR3 DNA reads TGTGCCAGCAGTTACACAAAGACGGGGGAAAATTCACCCCTCCACTTT.

The rearrangement links TRBV16 to TRBJ1-2, with 9 bases aligning to TRBD1. V was pared by 4 bases and J by 6 bases, with 9 bases of the junction left unmatched. The CDR3 covers 15 residues. CDR1 and CDR2 from the germline V gene are KGHSY and FQNENV. The CDR3 sequence: CASSPRGQGTDGYTF. CDR3 coding DNA: TGTGCCAGCAGCCCCCGGGGACAGGGAACTGATGGCTACACCTTC.

On this clone itself: In the same sample, other DNA sequences code for this CDR3. The genes are TRBV5-4 and TRBJ1-5, with 7 positions matching TRBD1. Germline-derived CDR1 and CDR2 are SGHNT and YYREEE (reference sequence). Germline trimming cut 2 bases from V and 6 bases from J; bases unmatched to any gene: 17. The CDR3 runs to 18 residues. The CDR3 coding sequence is TGTGCCAGCAGCTTAGGTGGTCAGGGGGGCGCGGGTAGTCAGCCCCAGCATTTT. Protein sequence: CASSLGGQGGAGSQPQHF.

This clone was recorded only once. The rearrangement uses TRBV7-8 and TRBJ2-7, with 9 bases matching TRBD1. This CDR3 has 17 amino acids. Germline V gene lookup returns CDR1 SGHVS and CDR2 FQNEAQ. V shed 4 bases, J shed 5 bases, and the junction held 15 bases outside the gene matches. CDR3 nucleotides: TGTGCCAGCAGCTCAGGGGGTTCCGGACAGGGGACTCACGAGCAGTACTTC. This translates into CASSSGGSGQGTHEQYF.

The chain is built from TRBV4-2 and TRBJ2-7; D uncertain. The V and J ends lost 3 bases and 6 bases respectively, with 9 bases between them. The CDR3 covers 12 residues. Germline CDR1 and CDR2: LGHNA and YNFKEQ. CDR3 bases: TGTGCCAGCAGCCAGTCGTACGGCGAGCAGTACTTC. This sequence encodes CASSQSYGEQYF.

This sequence joins TRBV6-1 and TRBJ1-5; D unresolved. Trimming cost V 7 bases and J 1 base, with 14 bases left between them. The CDR3 has 15 residues. CDR1 MNHNS and CDR2 SASEGT come from the germline V gene. Here the CDR3 reads CASTRTRTSNQPQHF. The DNA of the CDR3 is TGTGCCAGCACTCGGACCAGAACCAGCAATCAGCCCCAGCATTTT.

V usage is TRBV28 and J usage is TRBJ1-5, with a weak D call TRBD1 (5 bases). Looked up from germline, CDR1 is MDHEN and CDR2 is SYDVKM. The V end was cut by 3 bases, the J end by 4 bases, with 16 bases between. The CDR3 is 16 amino acids. Here the CDR3 reads CASSLRTGASNQPQHF. Written as DNA, the CDR3 is TGTGCCAGCAGTTTGCGTACCGGGGCCTCGAATCAGCCCCAGCATTTT.

V is TRBV27 and J is TRBJ1-4, with 7 nucleotides matching TRBD1. The CDR3 is 14 residues long. The germline V gene has CDR1 MNHEY and CDR2 SMNVEV (reference sequence). The ends lost 4 bases at V and 7 bases at J; junction bases unmatched: 6. The CDR3 spells CASSSDRRGEKLFF. The CDR3 DNA is TGTGCCAGCAGTTCGGACAGGAGGGGTGAAAAACTGTTTTTT.

This clone was picked up one time. V and J are TRBV9 and TRBJ1-6; D is unclear. CDR1 and CDR2 (germline): SGDLS, YYNGEE. The CDR3 loop spans 14 amino acids. The V gene lost 0 bases and the J gene lost 5 bases, with 6 bases spanning the gap. CDR3 sequence reads: CASSVGTHNSPLHF. The DNA of the CDR3 is TGTGCCAGCAGCGTAGGCACACATAATTCACCCCTCCACTTT.

The rearrangement joins TRBV15 to TRBJ2-2; TRBD2 agrees at 12 bases. Trimming cost V 1 base and J 5 bases; bases outside gene matches: 5. The germline gives CDR1 LNHNV, CDR2 YYDKDF (reference sequence). This CDR3 is built from 17 residues. CDR3 DNA sequence: TGTGCCACCAGCAGAGGGGGACTAGCGGGTCGAACCGGGGAGCTGTTTTTT. Its protein is CATSRGGLAGRTGELFF.

The rearrangement links TRBV19 to TRBJ1-1; no clear D gene. Trimming shortened V by 5 bases and J by 1 base, and 17 bases separated the two germline ends. The CDR3 runs to 16 residues. The V gene's germline CDR1 is LNHDA and CDR2 SQIVND (reference sequence). The CDR3 nucleotides read TGTGCCAGTAGTGCCCCCGGGCACAGAGAGAACACTGAAGCTTTCTTT. Its translation: CASSAPGHRENTEAFF. The variable domain in full, completed from reference TRBV19 and TRBJ1-1, reads DGGITQSPKYLFRKEGQNVTLSCEQNLNHDAMYWYRQDPGQGLRLIYYSQIVNDFQKGDIAEGYSVSREKKESFPLTVTSAQKNPTAFYLCASSAPGHRENTEAFFGQGTRLTVV.

The CDR3 DNA sequence: TGTGCCAGCATGCCAACCAGCACAGATACGCAGTATTTT. Amino acid sequence: CASMPTSTDTQYF. The V gene is TRBV5-4, the J gene TRBJ2-3; no reliable D call. From germline, CDR1 is SGHNT and CDR2 YYREEE (reference sequence). V lost 6 bases to trimming and J lost 0 bases, with 8 bases between them. The CDR3 has 13 amino acids.

The chain has TRBV6-5 and TRBJ2-1, with D unresolved. CDR3 length equals 12 residues. Germline CDR1 MNHEY, CDR2 SVGAGI. V was cut by 10 bases and J by 8 bases, with 15 bases left in between. The CDR3 DNA is TGTGCCACCACCCGACTCGGCGATGAGCAGTTCTTC. This encodes CATTRLGDEQFF.

The chain carries TRBV28 and TRBJ2-1; unclear D gene. Trimming pared 4 bases from V and 5 bases from J, leaving 3 bases between. The V gene's germline CDR1 is MDHEN and CDR2 SYDVKM. There are 11 residues in the CDR3. CDR3 sequence: CASSSNNEQFF. In nucleotides, the CDR3 is TGTGCCAGCAGTTCGAACAATGAGCAGTTCTTC. The variable domain in full, completed from reference TRBV28 and TRBJ2-1, reads DVKVTQSSRYLVKRTGEKVFLECVQDMDHENMFWYRQDPGLGLRLIYFSYDVKMKEKGDIPEGYSVSREKKERFSLILESASTNQTSMYLCASSSNNEQFFGPGTRLTVL.

The V and J genes are TRBV5-4 and TRBJ2-5; 9 bases are a match to TRBD2. This CDR3 comprises 15 residues. With V trimmed by 0 bases and J by 2 bases, 2 bases remained unmatched. Germline values: CDR1 SGHNT, CDR2 YYREEE (reference sequence). CDR3 sequence: CASSLASGKQETQYF. The CDR3 nucleotides read TGTGCCAGCAGCTTGGCTAGCGGGAAACAAGAGACCCAGTACTTC.

The V call is TRBV9, the J call TRBJ2-2; 10 bases are shared with TRBD1. V trimming: 5 bases; J trimming: 7 bases; junction bases outside the gene matches: 11. This CDR3 spans 16 amino acids. Germline V gene data show CDR1 as SGDLS and CDR2 as YYNGEE. The CDR3 coding sequence is TGTGCCAGCAGGGCGAAGACAGGGGGCGAAGGCGGGGAGCTGTTTTTT. It encodes CASRAKTGGEGGELFF. The full variable domain, its missing parts supplied by reference TRBV9 and TRBJ2-2, is DSGVTQTPKHLITATGQRVTLRCSPRSGDLSVYWYQQSLDQGLQFLIQYYNGEERAKGNILERFSAQQFPDLHSELNLSSLELGDSALYFCASRAKTGGEGGELFFGEGSRLTVL.

The chain employs TRBV7-9 and TRBJ2-1; D ambiguous. CDR1 is SEHNR, CDR2 FQNEAQ, per germline (reference sequence). The CDR3 is 14 residues long. V lost 5 bases, J lost 3 bases, and 11 bases lay in between. The CDR3 protein is CASSLDGNYNEQFF. In DNA, the CDR3 is TGTGCCAGCAGCCTAGACGGAAACTACAATGAGCAGTTCTTC. Full variable domain (rest looked up from reference TRBV7-9 and TRBJ2-1): DTGVSQNPRHKITKRGQNVTFRCDPISEHNRLYWYRQTLGQGPEFLTYFQNEAQLEKSRLLSDRFSAERPKGSFSTLEIQRTEQGDSAMYLCASSLDGNYNEQFFGPGTRLTVL.

The chain couples TRBV10-1 to TRBJ2-7; D is undetermined. The CDR3 spans 14 residues. V dropped 4 bases and J dropped 6 bases, with 16 bases sitting between them. Per germline, CDR1 WNHNN and CDR2 SYGVQD (reference sequence). This chain's CDR3 is CASSASERYFEQYF. CDR3 in DNA: TGCGCCAGCAGTGCGTCGGAAAGATATTTCGAGCAGTACTTC.

The CDR3 sequence: CASSPLPGTSTDTQYF. CDR3 bases: TGCGCCAGCAGCCCCCTTCCGGGGACTAGCACAGATACGCAGTATTTT. This chain connects TRBV5-1 to TRBJ2-3; TRBD2 is a possible D gene (6 bases). The CDR3 consists of 16 residues. V lost 4 bases and J lost 0, with 15 bases in between. Germline V gives CDR1 SGHRS, CDR2 YFSETQ.

This clone appeared once. This chain connects TRBV15 to TRBJ2-3; the D call may be TRBD1 or TRBD2 (7 bases each). Trimming took off 3 bases at V and 0 bases at J, with 10 bases between the two ends. CDR1 and CDR2 (germline): LNHNV, YYDKDF (reference sequence). The CDR3 runs 15 residues. The CDR3, as DNA: TGTGCCACCAGCAGCCAGGGGGGGAGCACAGATACGCAGTATTTT. Protein: CATSSQGGSTDTQYF.

The V call is TRBV5-1, the J call TRBJ1-3; D gene uncertain. There are 16 residues in the CDR3. V gave up 4 bases and J gave up 0 bases, with 14 bases separating them. Germline lookup yields CDR1 SGHRS and CDR2 YFSETQ. CDR3 loop: CASSPELGSSGNTIYF. CDR3 coding DNA: TGCGCCAGCAGCCCGGAACTGGGGAGCTCTGGAAACACCATATATTTT. Combining the CDR3 with reference TRBV5-1 and TRBJ1-3 gives the whole variable domain KAGVTQTPRYLIKTRGQQVTLSCSPISGHRSVSWYQQTPGQGLQFLFEYFSETQRNKGNFPGRFSGRQFSNSRSEMNVSTLELGDSALYLCASSPELGSSGNTIYFGEGSWLTVV.

CDR3 bases: TGTGCCAGCAGCTCCAGCCAGCGGCACTACGAGCAGTACTTC. Amino acids: CASSSSQRHYEQYF. The V and J genes are TRBV7-9 and TRBJ2-7; D might be TRBD2 (5 bases). Germline V lookup: CDR1 SEHNR, CDR2 FQNEAQ (reference sequence). The CDR3 extends over 14 amino acids. Between the trimmed V and J ends, which lost 4 bases and 3 bases, there was a span of 13 bases.